Listed here are 14 T cell receptor beta chains from one sample, sequenced in a study of T cell changes during pregnancy in multiple sclerosis (dated by TCRdb to the late 2010s). Library prep was done by the immunoSEQ multiplex PCR assay. As stored in TCRdb, this immuneACCESS dataset retains in-frame rearrangements with V and J assigned. A fraction of the clones does not appear; measured against another copy, unresolved V genes explain less than half of the discrepancy, and the remainder lacks a known reason. The sample includes around 50,000 clones, with 92% observed a single time. Clones ranked in the top ten supply about 0.6% of the sample. The specimen comprised CD4+ T cells from peripheral blood mononuclear cells, sampled after pregnancy. The receptors were sampled from a female donor with multiple sclerosis, enrolled in a pregnancy study.

The chain uses TRBV7-8 and TRBJ1-1; 7 bases agree with TRBD1. Trimming took 2 bases from V and 2 from J; bases not matched to a gene: 8. CDR3 length: 16 amino acids. The germline CDR1 and CDR2 sequences are SGHVS and FQNEAQ. Here the CDR3 reads CASSLTHRDSNTEAFF. The CDR3 DNA reads as TGTGCCAGCAGCTTAACCCACCGGGACAGTAACACTGAAGCTTTCTTT.

Regarding this clone: The junction and the germline gene differ at one end; a read error may be behind it. The rearrangement uses TRBV7-9 and TRBJ1-2, with no clear D. The germline gives CDR1 SEHNR, CDR2 FQNEAQ (reference sequence). This CDR3 region has 15 residues. The DNA for the CDR3 is TGTGCCAGCAGCTTAGAAGCGGGCTACCTATATGCCTACACCTTC. Protein product: CASSLEAGYLYAYTF.

This clone has only one observation. The chain employs TRBV2 and TRBJ2-7; possibly TRBD1 for D (5 bases). CDR1 is SNHLY, CDR2 FYNNEI, per germline. The CDR3 is 12 residues long. The V and J ends lost 1 base and 12 bases respectively, with 13 bases between them. In nucleotides, the CDR3 is TGTGCCAGCAGTGAAGGCAGGACACCCCCGTACTTC. This encodes CASSEGRTPPYF.

This clone was seen a handful of times. The V call is TRBV15, the J call TRBJ1-5, with TRBD1 matching 7 bases. This CDR3 is built from 13 residues. Germline trimming cut 10 bases from V and 7 bases from J; bases unmatched to any gene: 10. The germline CDR1 and CDR2 sequences are LNHNV and YYDKDF (reference sequence). The CDR3 protein is CAKRQGSCQPQHF. CDR3 in DNA: TGTGCCAAGCGACAGGGTAGTTGCCAGCCCCAGCATTTT. The whole variable domain, remainder taken from reference TRBV15 and TRBJ1-5, is DAMVIQNPRYQVTQFGKPVTLSCSQTLNHNVMYWYQQKSSQAPKLLFHYYDKDFNNEADTPDNFQSRRPNTSFCFLDIRSPGLGDTAMYLCAKRQGSCQPQHFGDGTRLSIL.

This rearrangement joins TRBV5-5 to TRBJ1-1, with 7 bases matching TRBD1. Germline V lookup: CDR1 SGHKS, CDR2 YYEKEE (reference sequence). V was clipped by 4 bases and J by 0 bases; unmatched bases: 6. This CDR3 comprises 15 residues. Written as DNA, the CDR3 is TGTGCCAGCAGCCCTACGGACAGGCTGAACACTGAAGCTTTCTTT. Amino acids: CASSPTDRLNTEAFF.

The chain combines TRBV5-4 with TRBJ2-1; D possibly corresponds to TRBD1 (7 bases). This CDR3 region has 15 residues. Trimming took 0 bases from V and 5 from J, leaving 12 bases between them. Germline V gene data show CDR1 as SGHNT and CDR2 as YYREEE (reference sequence). The CDR3 loop is CASSLGPGGHNEQFF. The CDR3 region has the DNA TGTGCCAGCAGCTTGGGACCAGGGGGGCACAATGAGCAGTTCTTC.

The rearrangement uses TRBV30 and TRBJ2-3; the match to TRBD1 covers 10 bases. This CDR3 comprises 14 residues. V lost 1 base, J lost 6 bases, and 4 bases stayed unmatched. Germline V gene lookup returns CDR1 GTSNPN and CDR2 SVGIG (reference sequence). The CDR3 region is CAWSEGQGRDTQYF. For the CDR3, the DNA is TGTGCCTGGAGTGAGGGACAGGGGAGGGATACGCAGTATTTT.

The chain recombines TRBV10-3 with TRBJ1-2; D is unclear. Germline assignment: CDR1 ENHRY and CDR2 SYGVKD. Trimming left V 3 bases short and J 3 bases short, with 17 bases between. This CDR3 is 16 amino acids long. The CDR3 bases are TGTGCCATCAGTGATTTGAGGGCGCGGGGTGACTATGGCTACACCTTC. As protein: CAISDLRARGDYGYTF.

The rearrangement joins TRBV7-3 to TRBJ1-1, with D unclear. Trimming took 6 bases from V and 1 from J, leaving 9 bases between them. The CDR3 extends over 13 amino acids. The germline CDR1 and CDR2 sequences are SGHTA and FQGTGA. For the CDR3, the DNA is TGTGCCAGCAGGATCGCCAGGAACACTGAAGCTTTCTTT. Residues: CASRIARNTEAFF.

The genes are TRBV5-1 and TRBJ2-6, with D possibly being TRBD1 (6 bases). Germline V gene lookup returns CDR1 SGHRS and CDR2 YFSETQ. The CDR3 is 17 residues long. The V end lost 4 bases, the J end lost 0 bases, and 14 bases lay between the germline ends. The CDR3 DNA reads TGCGCCAGCAGCCCCGGGGTGGGGGCCTCTGGGGCCAACGTCCTGACTTTC. This translates into CASSPGVGASGANVLTF.

V gene TRBV9 combines with J gene TRBJ2-7, with D maybe TRBD1 (6 bases). The CDR3 extends over 15 amino acids. Germline V gene data show CDR1 as SGDLS and CDR2 as YYNGEE. The V end lost 0 bases, the J end lost 3 bases, and 13 bases lay between the germline ends. The CDR3 here is CASSVGTGPFYEQYF. CDR3 DNA sequence: TGTGCCAGCAGCGTAGGAACAGGGCCCTTCTACGAGCAGTACTTC.

V and J are TRBV25-1 and TRBJ1-5, with 9 nucleotides matching TRBD1. This CDR3 contains 14 residues. V gave up 6 bases and J gave up 5 bases; unmatched junction bases: 5. Germline-derived CDR1 and CDR2 are MGHDK and SYGVNS. Written as DNA, the CDR3 is TGTGCCAGCAGGGGGACAGGGACTTATCAGCCCCAGCATTTT. This sequence encodes CASRGTGTYQPQHF. Full variable domain (rest looked up from reference TRBV25-1 and TRBJ1-5): EADIYQTPRYLVIGTGKKITLECSQTMGHDKMYWYQQDPGMELHLIHYSYGVNSTEKGDLSSESTVSRIRTEHFPLTLESARPSHTSQYLCASRGTGTYQPQHFGDGTRLSIL.

The chain employs TRBV5-1 and TRBJ1-4; D is perhaps TRBD1 (6 bases). The CDR3 spans 14 residues. Trimming removed 1 base at V and 5 bases at J, with 9 bases between. Germline V gene data show CDR1 as SGHRS and CDR2 as YFSETQ. CDR3 coding DNA: TGCGCCAGCAGCTTGATGCAGGGGAATGAAAAACTGTTTTTT. As protein: CASSLMQGNEKLFF.

This chain connects TRBV19 to TRBJ2-7; 8 nucleotides align to TRBD1. There are 16 residues in the CDR3. Germline-derived CDR1 and CDR2 are LNHDA and SQIVND (reference sequence). With 0 bases clipped from V and 1 base from J, the junction kept 5 bases outside the gene matches. DNA of the CDR3: TGTGCCAGTAGTATAGAAGGGACAGGATCTTCCTACGAGCAGTACTTC. Encoded protein: CASSIEGTGSSYEQYF.